These 20 T cell receptor beta chains came from one sample sequenced in a study of OX40 agonist ivuxolimab in advanced cancers. Clones were read by immunoSEQ multiplex PCR, and TCRdb kept only the in-frame ones, dropping some. The sample lists around 46,000 clones; roughly 90% were seen once. The starting material was CD4+ or CD8+ T cells sorted from blood, obtained in a trial of the OX40 agonist ivuxolimab. The receptors shown here come from an adult with an advanced solid tumor such as melanoma, head and neck, liver or kidney cancer.

V gene TRBV7-3 combines with J gene TRBJ2-3; tentatively, D is TRBD2 (5 bases). Between the trimmed V and J ends, which lost 4 bases and 2 bases, there was a span of 10 bases. Looked up from germline, CDR1 is SGHTA and CDR2 is FQGTGA. The CDR3 totals 14 residues. DNA of the CDR3: TGTGCCAGCAGCTCCACGGGGAACACAGATACGCAGTATTTT. This gives the protein CASSSTGNTDTQYF. Together with reference TRBV7-3 and TRBJ2-3, the CDR3 gives the full variable domain: GAGVSQTPSNKVTEKGKYVELRCDPISGHTALYWYRQSLGQGPEFLIYFQGTGAADDSGLPNDRFFAVRPEGSVSTLKIQRTERGDSAVYLCASSSTGNTDTQYFGPGTRLTVL.

This clone appeared once. The J gene is TRBJ2-1, the V gene TRBV7-8; 10 nucleotides match TRBD2. This CDR3 is 16 amino acids long. Germline lookup yields CDR1 SGHVS and CDR2 FQNEAQ. J was trimmed by 4 bases and V by 3 bases; bases with no gene match: 6. This chain's CDR3 is CASSFLAGGLYNEQFF. The CDR3 nucleotides read TGTGCCAGCAGCTTCTTAGCGGGGGGATTATACAATGAGCAGTTCTTC.

The CDR3 coding sequence is TGTGCCAGCAGTTACTCTAGACAGGGGAACACCGGGGAGCTGTTTTTT. It translates to CASSYSRQGNTGELFF. This chain joins TRBV6-5 and TRBJ2-2; 7 nucleotides align to TRBD1. J was trimmed by 1 base and V by 0 bases; bases with no gene match: 2. The CDR3 sequence is 16 residues long. Germline loops: CDR1 MNHEY, CDR2 SVGAGI.

The chain links TRBV18 to TRBJ2-7; TRBD1 or TRBD2 may be the D gene (5 bases each). Germline CDR1 KGHSH, CDR2 LQKENI. This CDR3 comprises 14 residues. V was cut by 6 bases and J by 3 bases, with 15 bases left in between. CDR3 protein: CASSLGDGNYEQYV. The CDR3 nucleotides read TGTGCCAGCTCCCTTGGGGACGGGAACTACGAGCAGTACGTC.

The gene calls are TRBV15 and TRBJ2-7, with 7 bases fitting TRBD1. CDR3 size: 15 residues. V shed 4 bases, J shed 5 bases, and the junction held 11 bases outside the gene matches. The germline V gene encodes CDR1 LNHNV and CDR2 YYDKDF (reference sequence). The DNA for the CDR3 is TGTGCCACCAGCAAGATAGGGGGCGCTTCGGACGAGCAGTACTTC. This gives the protein CATSKIGGASDEQYF.

This clone was picked up one time. The V and J genes are TRBV28 and TRBJ1-1; a weak D match, TRBD1 (6 bases). Looked up from germline, CDR1 is MDHEN and CDR2 is SYDVKM. The CDR3 contains 16 residues. V shed 5 bases and J shed 3 bases, with 19 bases lying between them. The CDR3 protein is CASSLGTRGEYTEAFF. In nucleotides, the CDR3 is TGTGCCAGCAGTCTGGGGACCAGGGGTGAGTACACTGAAGCTTTCTTT.

The J gene is TRBJ2-1, the V gene TRBV19; 9 bases agree with TRBD2. This CDR3 has 17 residues. The J segment lost 2 bases and the V segment lost 3 bases, leaving 8 bases of the junction unmatched. Germline CDR1 and CDR2: LNHDA and SQIVND (reference sequence). The CDR3 bases are TGTGCCAGTAGTATGATTAGCGGGGGCGGCCCCTACAATGAGCAGTTCTTC. Its translation: CASSMISGGGPYNEQFF.

V is TRBV13 and J is TRBJ2-5, with 7 nucleotides matching TRBD2. The DNA end is more similar to TRBJ2-7, so the J call may be wrong. This CDR3 comprises 16 residues. In germline, CDR1 is PRHDT, CDR2 FYEKMQ (reference sequence). The CDR3: CASSSAASGSSYEQYF. Here the CDR3 DNA reads TGTGCCAGCAGCTCGGCCGCTAGCGGCAGCTCCTACGAGCAGTACTTC.

The J gene is TRBJ2-3, the V gene TRBV14; no clear D. V shed 1 base and J shed 0 bases, with 8 bases lying between them. The CDR3 is made up of 15 amino acids. Germline CDR1 and CDR2: SGHDN and FVKESK. CDR3 sequence (DNA): TGTGCCAGCAGCCAAGTCGGAGCTAGCACAGATACGCAGTATTTT. Protein product: CASSQVGASTDTQYF.

This rearrangement joins TRBV11-2 to TRBJ1-1; D is unresolved. The CDR3 runs 13 residues. CDR1 and CDR2 from the germline V gene are SGHAT and FQNNGV. The V gene lost 1 base and the J gene lost 0 bases, with 3 bases spanning the gap. This chain's CDR3 is CASSLVLNTEAFF. DNA of the CDR3: TGTGCCAGCAGCTTAGTTCTGAACACTGAAGCTTTCTTT.

The chain carries TRBV13 and TRBJ1-2; D uncertain. Germline V gene data show CDR1 as PRHDT and CDR2 as FYEKMQ (reference sequence). The length of the CDR3 is 17 residues. V was cut by 1 base and J by 3 bases, with 18 bases left in between. CDR3 amino acids: CASSLAPVAEAYYGYTF. The CDR3 DNA is TGTGCCAGCAGCTTAGCCCCAGTTGCTGAAGCATACTATGGCTACACCTTC.

The chain combines TRBV27 with TRBJ2-1, with D perhaps matching TRBD1 (7 bases). CDR3 length: 15 amino acids. Trimming pared 2 bases from V and 6 bases from J, leaving 14 bases between. Germline CDR1 reads MNHEY; CDR2 reads SMNVEV (reference sequence). The CDR3 loop reads CASSLGGTAVNEQFF. DNA of the CDR3: TGTGCCAGCAGTTTAGGGGGGACAGCAGTCAATGAGCAGTTCTTC.

The chain uses TRBV4-1 and TRBJ1-5; D is unresolved. The V gene's germline CDR1 is MGHRA and CDR2 YSYEKL. This CDR3 has 14 amino acids. V was cut by 5 bases and J by 5 bases, with 13 bases left in between. CDR3: CASSERADYQPQHF. CDR3 coding DNA: TGCGCCAGCAGCGAGCGAGCGGACTATCAGCCCCAGCATTTT.

This chain joins TRBV28 and TRBJ1-1; D not certain. The CDR3 totals 14 residues. Germline CDR1 reads MDHEN; CDR2 reads SYDVKM. Trimming removed 3 bases from V and 3 bases from J, with 11 bases in between. For the CDR3, the DNA is TGTGCCAGCAGTTTCTACGTGGGAGACACTGAAGCTTTCTTT. Translating gives CASSFYVGDTEAFF. Full variable domain (remainder filled in from reference TRBV28 and TRBJ1-1): DVKVTQSSRYLVKRTGEKVFLECVQDMDHENMFWYRQDPGLGLRLIYFSYDVKMKEKGDIPEGYSVSREKKERFSLILESASTNQTSMYLCASSFYVGDTEAFFGQGTRLTVV.

The rearrangement links TRBV30 to TRBJ2-1; 11 nucleotides align to TRBD1. CDR3 length: 14 residues. The germline CDR1 and CDR2 sequences are GTSNPN and SVGIG (reference sequence). The V gene end was trimmed by 4 bases and the J gene end by 5 bases; junction bases not matched to a gene: 4. CDR3 sequence reads: CAWIGTGGNNEQFF. CDR3 in DNA: TGTGCCTGGATCGGGACAGGGGGAAACAATGAGCAGTTCTTC.

The sample holds a few counts of this clone. V usage is TRBV4-3 and J usage is TRBJ2-7, with 8 bases identical to TRBD1. The CDR3 runs to 16 residues. Germline V gives CDR1 LGHNA, CDR2 YSLEER. J lost 3 bases, V lost 2 bases, and 9 bases had no gene match. In DNA form, the CDR3 reads TGCGCCAGCAGCCAACTGACAGGGGTGGCGAACTACGAGCAGTACTTC. This gives the protein CASSQLTGVANYEQYF.

The chain uses TRBV6-5 and TRBJ1-1, with 7 bases aligning to TRBD1. The CDR3 consists of 15 residues. Germline trimming cut 2 bases from V and 1 base from J; bases unmatched to any gene: 4. CDR1 is MNHEY and CDR2 is SVGAGI in the germline V gene. The CDR3 nucleotides read TGTGCCAGCAGTTACCCCAACAGGGGGAACACTGAAGCTTTCTTT. Translating it yields CASSYPNRGNTEAFF.

The chain is built from TRBV5-5 and TRBJ2-7; either TRBD1 or TRBD2 may supply D (5 bases each). Germline V gene data show CDR1 as SGHKS and CDR2 as YYEKEE (reference sequence). CDR3 length: 14 amino acids. V was pared by 3 bases and J by 6 bases, with 16 bases between. Here the CDR3 DNA reads TGTGCCAGCAGCTGGGAATACTCAGGGAGCGAGCAGTACTTC. Its translation is CASSWEYSGSEQYF.

The gene calls are TRBV7-9 and TRBJ2-3, with 7 bases fitting TRBD2. The CDR3 has 16 amino acids. V was clipped by 5 bases and J by 0 bases; unmatched bases: 8. Germline assignment: CDR1 SEHNR and CDR2 FQNEAQ (reference sequence). CDR3 DNA: TGTGCCAGCAGCCCGACCACTAGCGTAAGCACAGATACGCAGTATTTT. Amino acids: CASSPTTSVSTDTQYF.

The chain is built from TRBV5-3 and TRBJ2-7; tentatively, D is TRBD1 (5 bases). TRBV5-3 is known as an ORF, though its function is uncertain. The length of the CDR3 is 12 residues. In DNA, the CDR3 is TGTGCCAGCAGCTGGGGCATCTACGAGCAGTACGTC. This sequence encodes CASSWGIYEQYV.